The 26 T cell receptor beta chains in this list originate from one sample, sequenced in a study of T cells after yellow fever vaccination. A single record per CDR3 protein comes from TCRdb applying MiXCR to the 5' RACE reads. The repertoire includes approximately 510,000 distinct CDR3 sequences, 21% of them detected once, and roughly a sixth sits in the top ten. The sequencing here drew on PBMCs, taken approximately 20 days after the first yellow fever vaccination. These receptor sequences come from a man between 18 and 35 years old who received the YFV17D yellow fever vaccine.

This clonotype was seen ten or more times. The J gene is TRBJ2-7, the V gene TRBV3-1, with unresolved D. Germline V CDR1 and CDR2: LGHDT, YNNKEL (reference sequence). The CDR3 runs to 10 residues. The V end lost 8 bases, the J end lost 3 bases, and 5 bases lay between the germline ends. The CDR3 sequence: CASGFYEQYF. The CDR3 bases are TGTGCCAGCGGTTTCTACGAGCAGTACTTC.

This clonotype was counted between two and nine times. DNA of the CDR3: TGTGCCAGTGCCCGTTTCTCCTACAATGAGCAGTTCTTC. It encodes CASARFSYNEQFF. This chain joins TRBV25-1 and TRBJ2-1; D not certain. Trimming removed 9 bases from V and 0 bases from J, with 9 bases in between. Per germline, CDR1 MGHDK and CDR2 SYGVNS. The CDR3 sequence is 13 residues long.

The J gene is TRBJ1-6, the V gene TRBV20-1; 11 bases match TRBD1. J gave up 6 bases and V 0 bases, and 7 bases lay outside the gene matches. The germline V gene has CDR1 DFQATT and CDR2 SNEGSKA (reference sequence). The CDR3 covers 17 residues. CDR3 bases: TGCAGTGCTAGAGACCCCAGGACAGGGGGCTTTAATTCACCCCTCCACTTT. Amino acid sequence: CSARDPRTGGFNSPLHF.

This clonotype has more than one count but fewer than ten. The rearrangement uses TRBV27 and TRBJ2-5; 8 nucleotides match TRBD2. The CDR3 totals 16 residues. Germline CDR1 and CDR2: MNHEY and SMNVEV (reference sequence). With 6 bases clipped from V and 5 bases from J, the junction kept 14 bases outside the gene matches. CDR3 sequence (DNA): TGTGCCAGCAGCGCCTCCGGGAGGGGTCGGAGGGAGACCCAGTACTTC. This sequence encodes CASSASGRGRRETQYF.

The chain combines TRBV7-6 with TRBJ2-2; 11 nucleotides agree with TRBD2. This CDR3 has 17 amino acids. Trimming took 0 bases from V and 3 from J; bases not matched to a gene: 3. Per germline, CDR1 SGHVS and CDR2 FNYEAQ. CDR3 region: CASSLASLAGDTGELFF. CDR3 in DNA: TGTGCCAGCAGCTTAGCGTCACTAGCGGGAGACACCGGGGAGCTGTTTTTT.

The chain joins TRBV7-2 to TRBJ2-3; 12 bases fit TRBD2. The CDR3 runs 17 residues. CDR1 SGHTA and CDR2 FQGNSA come from the germline V gene. The trim removed 5 bases at V and 0 bases at J, leaving 6 bases unmatched. The CDR3 loop reads CASSHPSGGVSTDTQYF. CDR3 bases: TGTGCCAGCAGCCACCCTAGCGGGGGGGTTAGCACAGATACGCAGTATTTT.

This clonotype showed up just a few times. The gene calls are TRBV28 and TRBJ2-1; D possibly corresponds to TRBD1 (5 bases). The germline CDR1 and CDR2 sequences are MDHEN and SYDVKM. Between the trimmed V and J ends, which lost 8 bases and 7 bases, there was a span of 21 bases. This CDR3 has 15 residues. CDR3 in amino acids: CASHRAGAMENEQFF. CDR3 DNA sequence: TGTGCCAGCCACCGGGCTGGGGCAATGGAGAATGAGCAGTTCTTC.

In its sample, this clonotype was seen a few times. The chain is built from TRBV6-2 or TRBV6-3 and TRBJ2-7; a weak D match, TRBD2 (6 bases). Germline CDR1 is MNHEY and CDR2 is SVGEGT. The CDR3 length is 13 residues. Trimming pared 3 bases from V and 6 bases from J, leaving 12 bases between. CDR3 protein: CASSYPGGGEQYV. The CDR3 nucleotides are TGTGCCAGCAGTTATCCCGGGGGAGGCGAGCAGTACGTC.

V is TRBV6-5 and J is TRBJ1-6, with 7 positions matching TRBD1. The V gene end was trimmed by 4 bases and the J gene end by 6 bases; junction bases not matched to a gene: 9. The CDR3 has 16 amino acids. Germline V gives CDR1 MNHEY, CDR2 SVGAGI. The CDR3 nucleotides read TGTGCCAGCAGTTTCGGGACAGTAAGCTCTAATTCACCCCTCCACTTT. It specifies CASSFGTVSSNSPLHF.

The CDR3 DNA sequence: TGCGCCAGCAGCCGGGGACAGGGCGATACGCAGTATTTT. Translating it yields CASSRGQGDTQYF. V is TRBV5-1 and J is TRBJ2-3; 9 bases agree with TRBD1. The V and J ends lost 4 bases and 6 bases, in that order; junction bases with no gene match: 3. The CDR3 runs to 13 residues. Germline V gives CDR1 SGHRS, CDR2 YFSETQ.

The genes are TRBV6-2 or TRBV6-3 and TRBJ2-5; D assignment may be TRBD1 or TRBD2 (7 bases each). The germline CDR1 and CDR2 sequences are MNHEY and SVGEGT. The length of the CDR3 is 16 residues. Trimming pared 4 bases from V and 7 bases from J, leaving 22 bases between. CDR3 region: CASSFYSSGRGGTQYF. As DNA, the CDR3 is TGTGCCAGCAGTTTCTACTCTAGCGGCAGGGGGGGGACCCAGTACTTC.

The V call is TRBV4-3, the J call TRBJ2-1, with 15 bases fitting TRBD2. CDR1 is LGHNA and CDR2 is YSLEER in the germline V gene. V lost 1 base and J lost 1; bases outside the gene matches: 8. CDR3 length equals 20 residues. CDR3 sequence: CASSQAWTSGGAGSYNEQFF. CDR3 DNA: TGCGCCAGCAGCCAAGCGTGGACTAGCGGGGGGGCAGGGTCCTACAATGAGCAGTTCTTC.

The rearrangement joins TRBV20-1 to TRBJ2-5, with D tentatively TRBD1 or TRBD2 (6 bases each). V was clipped by 5 bases and J by 5 bases, with 18 bases between them. The germline V gene has CDR1 DFQATT and CDR2 SNEGSKA (reference sequence). The CDR3 extends over 14 amino acids. The DNA of the CDR3 is TGCAGTGCTTACCCCCCGGGGGCTCTGGAGACCCAGTACTTC. Translating gives CSAYPPGALETQYF.

The chain joins TRBV29-1 to TRBJ2-1; no clear D gene. From germline, CDR1 is SQVTM and CDR2 ANQGSEA. This CDR3 has 15 residues. V was cut by 4 bases and J by 2 bases, with 15 bases left in between. Here the CDR3 reads CSVGPPPAAYNEQFF. The CDR3 region has the DNA TGCAGCGTTGGTCCCCCCCCAGCAGCCTACAATGAGCAGTTCTTC.

This CDR3 is CASGSSGGYEQYF. The CDR3 bases are TGTGCCAGCGGATCTAGCGGGGGGTACGAGCAGTACTTC. The chain recombines TRBV7-9 with TRBJ2-7, with TRBD2 matching 11 bases. V dropped 8 bases and J dropped 4; count of bases not matched to a gene: 4. Germline CDR1 reads SEHNR; CDR2 reads FQNEAQ (reference sequence). The CDR3 runs 13 residues.

The V and J genes are TRBV20-1 and TRBJ2-3; D may be TRBD1 (6 bases). CDR1 is DFQATT and CDR2 is SNEGSKA in the germline V gene (reference sequence). The CDR3 consists of 14 residues. Trimming removed 3 bases from V and 1 base from J, with 11 bases in between. The CDR3 DNA reads as TGCAGTGCTAGTGGGTCAGGGGGCACAGATACGCAGTATTTT. Its protein is CSASGSGGTDTQYF.

The chain is built from TRBV20-1 and TRBJ1-5; D is unresolved. V was shortened by 1 base and J by 0 bases, with 7 bases between the two germline ends. The CDR3 has 14 residues. Germline CDR1 DFQATT, CDR2 SNEGSKA (reference sequence). CDR3 region: CSARAPDSNQPQHF. The CDR3 coding sequence is TGCAGTGCTAGAGCCCCGGATAGCAATCAGCCCCAGCATTTT.

The J gene is TRBJ2-3, the V gene TRBV5-1, with 10 bases lining up with TRBD1. The length of the CDR3 is 13 residues. V trimming: 6 bases; J trimming: 4 bases; junction bases outside the gene matches: 2. Per germline, CDR1 SGHRS and CDR2 YFSETQ. The CDR3 bases are TGCGCCAGCACGGGACAGGGGTCAGATACGCAGTATTTT. The encoded protein is CASTGQGSDTQYF.

The gene calls are TRBV6-2 or TRBV6-3 and TRBJ2-1; no firm D call. Trimming shortened V by 1 base and J by 8 bases, and 6 bases separated the two germline ends. From germline, CDR1 is MNHEY and CDR2 SVGEGT. The CDR3 covers 12 residues. CDR3 coding DNA: TGTGCCAGCAGTTACTTCAACCATGAGCAGTTCTTC. It codes for CASSYFNHEQFF.

The table lists this clonotype with many counts. The chain combines TRBV3-1 with TRBJ2-1, with 8 bases identical to TRBD2. This CDR3 has 17 residues. The germline V gene encodes CDR1 LGHDT and CDR2 YNNKEL (reference sequence). The trim removed 3 bases at V and 0 bases at J, leaving 7 bases unmatched. The CDR3 reads CASSQAGSGGSYNEQFF. The CDR3 region has the DNA TGTGCCAGCAGCCAGGCCGGCAGCGGGGGCTCCTACAATGAGCAGTTCTTC.

This chain connects TRBV7-6 to TRBJ2-1, with 9 bases aligning to TRBD2. The CDR3 has 17 residues. The V gene's germline CDR1 is SGHVS and CDR2 FNYEAQ. After removal of 6 bases from V and 2 bases from J, the junction contained 11 bases not matched to a gene. In DNA, the CDR3 is TGTGCCAGCAGTTCCGATCAGCGGGGGGTTACCTACAATGAGCAGTTCTTC. It is translated as CASSSDQRGVTYNEQFF.

This chain connects TRBV4-1 to TRBJ2-5; TRBD1 agrees at 8 bases. Germline V lookup: CDR1 MGHRA, CDR2 YSYEKL. The CDR3 contains 15 residues. With V trimmed by 4 bases and J by 9 bases, 13 bases remained unmatched. This CDR3 reads CASSLGTGPLSAQYF. In DNA form, the CDR3 reads TGCGCCAGCAGCCTCGGGACAGGCCCCCTTAGTGCCCAGTACTTC.

In its sample, this clonotype was seen many times. V is TRBV27 and J is TRBJ2-7, with TRBD1 identical over 9 bases. This CDR3 has 15 amino acids. The trim removed 6 bases at V and 2 bases at J, leaving 8 bases unmatched. Germline V gene data show CDR1 as MNHEY and CDR2 as SMNVEV (reference sequence). CDR3 sequence (DNA): TGTGCCAGCAGCCCTGGTGGGACAGGGACCTACGAGCAGTACTTC. It is translated as CASSPGGTGTYEQYF.

In its sample, this clonotype was seen a few times. The rearrangement joins TRBV4-3 to TRBJ2-7; D tentatively reads TRBD1 or TRBD2 (5 bases each). The CDR3 consists of 16 residues. Trimming took off 1 base at V and 0 bases at J, with 13 bases between the two ends. The germline gives CDR1 LGHNA, CDR2 YSLEER. The DNA of the CDR3 is TGCGCCAGCAGCCAAGCAGGAGACGGGGCCTCCTACGAGCAGTACTTC. Its protein is CASSQAGDGASYEQYF.

The sample holds a few counts of this clonotype. The chain joins TRBV20-1 to TRBJ1-5, with a possible D match to TRBD1 (5 bases). CDR3 length: 13 amino acids. V was clipped by 6 bases and J by 2 bases, with 11 bases between them. Germline lookup yields CDR1 DFQATT and CDR2 SNEGSKA (reference sequence). In DNA form, the CDR3 reads TGCAGTGCCAGAAAGGGGCGCAATCAGCCCCAGCATTTT. It yields the protein CSARKGRNQPQHF.

The chain joins TRBV6-2 or TRBV6-3 to TRBJ1-5; maybe TRBD1 (6 bases). Germline V gene data show CDR1 as MNHEY and CDR2 as SVGEGT. V was pared by 5 bases and J by 5 bases, with 7 bases between. The CDR3 sequence is 12 residues long. The CDR3: CASSRQDQPQHF. DNA of the CDR3: TGTGCCAGCAGTAGACAGGATCAGCCCCAGCATTTT.